The 19 T cell receptor beta chains listed next were all sequenced from one sample in a study of glioma-infiltrating T cells. Amplification of TCR alpha and beta CDR3 regions from RNA used iRepertoire nested multiplex PCR. TCRdb used MiXCR to reprocess the multiplex PCR reads, holding one entry per CDR3 protein. Among about 99,000 distinct CDR3 sequences listed, 29% were seen once. Sequencing used glioma tissue, nonneoplastic brain tissue, or PBMCs (not recorded which). The receptors were sampled from a human donor with low-grade glioma or glioblastoma, undergoing nonglioma brain surgery, or in good health (not recorded which).

The CDR3 DNA follows: TGTGCCAGCAACTCAGGGGGCTCCTACAATGAGCAGTTCTTC. It encodes CASNSGGSYNEQFF. The genes are TRBV2 and TRBJ2-1, with TRBD1 matching 7 bases. CDR1 and CDR2 from the germline V gene are SNHLY and FYNNEI. V dropped 7 bases and J dropped 0; count of bases not matched to a gene: 3. The CDR3 runs to 14 residues.

This clonotype has at least ten counts. The chain is built from TRBV12-5 and TRBJ2-5; D is possibly TRBD1 (6 bases). Germline V gene data show CDR1 as LGHNT and CDR2 as FRNRAP. V lost 2 bases to trimming and J lost 1 base, with 14 bases between them. The CDR3 is made up of 16 amino acids. CDR3 protein: CASGLRHQGPQETQYF. The CDR3 nucleotides are TGTGCTAGTGGTTTGAGACACCAGGGGCCCCAAGAGACCCAGTACTTC. Together with reference TRBV12-5 and TRBJ2-5, the CDR3 gives the full variable domain: DARVTQTPRHKVTEMGQEVTMRCQPILGHNTVFWYRQTMMQGLELLAYFRNRAPLDDSGMPKDRFSAEMPDATLATLKIQPSEPRDSAVYFCASGLRHQGPQETQYFGPGTRLLVL.

There are a few counts of this clonotype. This chain links TRBV6-1 with TRBJ2-7, with 8 bases matching TRBD2. Germline CDR1 reads MNHNS; CDR2 reads SASEGT. The CDR3 length is 13 residues. CDR3 sequence reads: CAGGRGEANEQYF. CDR3 nucleotide sequence: TGTGCAGGGGGGCGGGGGGAGGCTAACGAGCAGTACTTC.

As concerns this clonotype: A much larger clone differs from this one at a single base, so this may be a read error. This chain uses TRBV20-1 with TRBJ2-2; D not resolved. This CDR3 has 16 amino acids. The V and J ends lost 1 base and 4 bases respectively, with 16 bases between them. Looked up from germline, CDR1 is DFQATT and CDR2 is SNEGSKA (reference sequence). Written as DNA, the CDR3 is TGCAGTGCTAGAGGCTACGTGTCCGCGAGCACCGGGGAGCTGTTTTTT. This translates into CSARGYVSASTGELFF.

This clonotype was found many times. The chain uses TRBV6-1 and TRBJ2-7; D unclear. The CDR3 extends over 15 amino acids. From germline, CDR1 is MNHNS and CDR2 SASEGT. The V and J ends lost 5 bases and 0 bases respectively, with 14 bases between them. The CDR3 DNA reads as TGTGCCAGCAGTTCCGCCTGGGCAGTCTCCTACGAGCAGTACTTC. As protein: CASSSAWAVSYEQYF.

As regards this clonotype: Relative to the germline gene, one junction end is altered; a read error may explain this. V gene TRBV5-8 combines with J gene TRBJ1-5; D uncertain. CDR1 and CDR2 (germline): SGHTS, YDEGEE. CDR3 length equals 13 residues. The CDR3 DNA follows: TGTGCCATCAGCTTGATTAGGGATCAGCCCCAGCATTTT. Its translation is CAISLIRDQPQHF.

This chain joins TRBV11-2 and TRBJ2-3, with 9 bases matching TRBD2. V was pared by 5 bases and J by 7 bases, with 4 bases of the junction left unmatched. In germline, CDR1 is SGHAT, CDR2 FQNNGV. The CDR3 is 13 residues long. The chain's CDR3 is CASSVGLAHTQYF. The DNA of the CDR3 is TGTGCCAGCAGCGTAGGACTAGCGCATACGCAGTATTTT.

This clonotype appeared a few times. The rearrangement joins TRBV3-1 to TRBJ2-3, with TRBD2 matching over 9 bases. There are 18 residues in the CDR3. Germline V gene sequence: CDR1 LGHDT, CDR2 YNNKEL (reference sequence). V was pared by 1 base and J by 2 bases, with 10 bases of the junction left unmatched. CDR3 loop: CASSQALFIAGDTDTQYF. CDR3 DNA: TGTGCCAGCAGCCAAGCCCTTTTTATAGCGGGGGACACAGATACGCAGTATTTT.

The rearrangement uses TRBV7-2 and TRBJ2-1, with TRBD2 matching 8 bases. Germline V CDR1 and CDR2: SGHTA, FQGNSA. With 5 bases clipped from V and 4 bases from J, the junction kept 7 bases outside the gene matches. CDR3 size: 15 residues. This CDR3 is CASSEGRGGYNEQFF. CDR3 bases: TGTGCCAGCAGCGAAGGCCGGGGGGGTTACAATGAGCAGTTCTTC.

As to this clonotype: A much bigger clone sits one base away, suggesting this may be a read error. Lacking the conserved final phenylalanine or tryptophan, this CDR3 likely reflects a read error. This rearrangement joins TRBV15 to TRBJ2-5; tentatively, D is TRBD1 (5 bases). This CDR3 is 15 amino acids long. Trimming cost V 0 bases and J 5 bases, with 13 bases left between them. CDR1 and CDR2 from the germline V gene are LNHNV and YYDKDF (reference sequence). The CDR3 coding sequence is TGTGCCACCAGCAGAGAGGGCAGGGCAGGGGAGACCCAGTACCTC. Translation: CATSREGRAGETQYL.

This clonotype was observed many times. The V and J genes are TRBV4-2 and TRBJ2-1, with 10 bases aligning to TRBD2. After removal of 0 bases from V and 4 bases from J, the junction contained 3 bases not matched to a gene. The CDR3 spans 16 residues. The V gene's germline CDR1 is LGHNA and CDR2 YNFKEQ. The DNA of the CDR3 is TGTGCCAGCAGCCAAGATCTAGCGGGGGTTTACAATGAGCAGTTCTTC. Encoded protein: CASSQDLAGVYNEQFF.

This clonotype appeared many times. J is TRBJ1-1 and V is TRBV20-1, with no clear D. Germline-derived CDR1 and CDR2 are DFQATT and SNEGSKA (reference sequence). The CDR3 is made up of 13 amino acids. V was pared by 6 bases and J by 0 bases, with 11 bases between. Written as DNA, the CDR3 is TGCAGTGCCGAGCATGGGGTGAACACTGAAGCTTTCTTT. Translation: CSAEHGVNTEAFF.

This clonotype appeared many times. The chain uses TRBV7-2 and TRBJ1-1, with D perhaps TRBD1 (6 bases). Trimming removed 7 bases from V and 4 bases from J, with 10 bases in between. The germline gives CDR1 SGHTA, CDR2 FQGNSA. The CDR3 is made up of 12 amino acids. The chain's CDR3 is CASKTGSTEAFF. CDR3 coding DNA: TGTGCCAGCAAAACAGGGAGCACTGAAGCTTTCTTT. Full variable domain (remainder filled in from reference TRBV7-2 and TRBJ1-1): GAGVSQSPSNKVTEKGKDVELRCDPISGHTALYWYRQSLGQGLEFLIYFQGNSAPDKSGLPSDRFSAERTGGSVSTLTIQRTQQEDSAVYLCASKTGSTEAFFGQGTRLTVV.

The V and J genes are TRBV7-3 and TRBJ1-1; TRBD1 is a possible D gene (6 bases). CDR1 is SGHTA, CDR2 FQGTGA, per germline. The CDR3 is 15 residues long. Trimming shortened V by 5 bases and J by 1 base, and 14 bases separated the two germline ends. CDR3 residues: CASSLTGGPNTEAFF. CDR3 nucleotides: TGTGCCAGCAGCCTCACGGGGGGCCCGAACACTGAAGCTTTCTTT.

This clonotype was seen at least ten times. The rearrangement joins TRBV15 to TRBJ2-1; 7 nucleotides line up with TRBD1. This CDR3 spans 16 amino acids. The germline CDR1 and CDR2 sequences are LNHNV and YYDKDF (reference sequence). V was pared by 0 bases and J by 0 bases, with 2 bases of the junction left unmatched. DNA of the CDR3: TGTGCCACCAGCAGAGACGACAGGGCCTCCTACAATGAGCAGTTCTTC. It is translated as CATSRDDRASYNEQFF.

For this clonotype: The junction departs from the called germline gene at one end, perhaps through a read error. The gene calls are TRBV11-1 and TRBJ2-7; D is uncertain. The germline CDR1 and CDR2 sequences are SGHAT and FQDESV (reference sequence). The CDR3 sequence is 12 residues long. The CDR3 DNA reads TGTGCCAGCAGCCCAGGAACCTACGAGCACTACTTC. It encodes CASSPGTYEHYF.

V and J are TRBV20-1 and TRBJ2-1, with TRBD2 identical over 10 bases. Germline V gives CDR1 DFQATT, CDR2 SNEGSKA (reference sequence). The CDR3 spans 16 residues. The V gene end was trimmed by 5 bases and the J gene end by 4 bases; junction bases not matched to a gene: 11. The CDR3 DNA follows: TGCAGTGCTCCCTTACGGGCTAGCGGGGGATACAATGAGCAGTTCTTC. It specifies CSAPLRASGGYNEQFF.

Details on this clonotype: This clone may be a read error of a much larger clone one base away. V gene TRBV6-1 combines with J gene TRBJ2-3, with 7 bases fitting TRBD2. The CDR3 has 15 residues. The germline V gene has CDR1 MNHNS and CDR2 SASEGT. The CDR3 loop is CASKIGDGGKDAQYF. The CDR3 bases are TGTGCCAGCAAGATCGGGGACGGGGGGAAAGATGCGCAGTATTTT.

In this sample, this clonotype turned up many times. This chain connects TRBV4-3 to TRBJ1-2; TRBD1 is a possible D gene (5 bases). CDR1 and CDR2 from the germline V gene are LGHNA and YSLEER. CDR3 size: 14 residues. V lost 3 bases and J lost 7, with 15 bases in between. The CDR3 DNA sequence: TGCGCCAGCAGCCAGGGATGGCAGGGCAGTGGCTACACCTTC. Translation: CASSQGWQGSGYTF.